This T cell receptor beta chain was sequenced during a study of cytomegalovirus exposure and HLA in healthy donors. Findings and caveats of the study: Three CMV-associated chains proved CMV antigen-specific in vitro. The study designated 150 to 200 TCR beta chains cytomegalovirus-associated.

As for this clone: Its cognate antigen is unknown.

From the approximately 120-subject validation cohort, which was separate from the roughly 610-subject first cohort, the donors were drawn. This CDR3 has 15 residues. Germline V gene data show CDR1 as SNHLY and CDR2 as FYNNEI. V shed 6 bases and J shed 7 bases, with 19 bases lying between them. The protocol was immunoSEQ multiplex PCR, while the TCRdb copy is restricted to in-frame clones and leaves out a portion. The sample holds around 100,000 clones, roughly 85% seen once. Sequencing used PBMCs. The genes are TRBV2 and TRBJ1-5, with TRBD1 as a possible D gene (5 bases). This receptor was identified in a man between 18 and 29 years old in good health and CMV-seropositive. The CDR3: CASSSGGTFSQPQHF. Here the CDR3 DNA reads TGTGCCAGCAGCTCAGGCGGGACTTTTTCACAGCCCCAGCATTTT.